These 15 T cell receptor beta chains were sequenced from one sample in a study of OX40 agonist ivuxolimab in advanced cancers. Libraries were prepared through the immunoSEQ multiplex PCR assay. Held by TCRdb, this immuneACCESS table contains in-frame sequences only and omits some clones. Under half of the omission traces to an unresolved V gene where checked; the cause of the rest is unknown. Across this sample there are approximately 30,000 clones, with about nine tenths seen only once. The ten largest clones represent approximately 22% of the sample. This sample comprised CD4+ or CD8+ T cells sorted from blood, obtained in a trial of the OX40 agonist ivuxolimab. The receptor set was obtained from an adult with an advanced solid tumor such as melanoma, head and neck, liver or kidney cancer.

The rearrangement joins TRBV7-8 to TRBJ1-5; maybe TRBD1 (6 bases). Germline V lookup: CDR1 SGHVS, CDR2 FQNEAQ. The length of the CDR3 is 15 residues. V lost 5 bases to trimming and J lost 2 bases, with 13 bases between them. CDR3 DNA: TGTGCCAGCAGCGCCAGGGGTTCTGGCAATCAGCCCCAGCATTTT. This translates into CASSARGSGNQPQHF.

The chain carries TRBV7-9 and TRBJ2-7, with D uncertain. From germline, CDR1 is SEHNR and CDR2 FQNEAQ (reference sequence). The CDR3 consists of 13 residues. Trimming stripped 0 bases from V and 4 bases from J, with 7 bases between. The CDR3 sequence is CASSLAPDYEQYF. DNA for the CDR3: TGTGCCAGCAGCTTAGCTCCGGATTACGAGCAGTACTTC.

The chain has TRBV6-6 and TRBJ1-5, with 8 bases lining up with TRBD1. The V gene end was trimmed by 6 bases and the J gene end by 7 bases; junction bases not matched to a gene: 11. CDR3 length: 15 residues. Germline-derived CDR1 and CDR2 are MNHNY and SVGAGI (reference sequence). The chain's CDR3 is CASSPLDRVKQPQHF. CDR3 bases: TGTGCCAGCAGCCCGCTGGACAGGGTCAAGCAGCCCCAGCATTTT.

CDR3 protein: CASSIPGTELAKNIQYF. The CDR3, as DNA: TGTGCCAGTAGTATACCAGGGACAGAACTAGCCAAAAACATTCAGTACTTC. This chain links TRBV19 with TRBJ2-4; TRBD1 matches 7 bases. This CDR3 contains 17 residues. V was pared by 2 bases and J by 0 bases, with 7 bases of the junction left unmatched. The germline V gene has CDR1 LNHDA and CDR2 SQIVND (reference sequence).

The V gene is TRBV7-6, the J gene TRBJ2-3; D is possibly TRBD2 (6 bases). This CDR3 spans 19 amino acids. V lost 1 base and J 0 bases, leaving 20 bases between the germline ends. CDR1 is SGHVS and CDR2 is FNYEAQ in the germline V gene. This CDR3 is CASSLERDSATASTDTQYF. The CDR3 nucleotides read TGTGCCAGCAGCTTAGAGAGGGACTCCGCTACCGCTAGCACAGATACGCAGTATTTT.

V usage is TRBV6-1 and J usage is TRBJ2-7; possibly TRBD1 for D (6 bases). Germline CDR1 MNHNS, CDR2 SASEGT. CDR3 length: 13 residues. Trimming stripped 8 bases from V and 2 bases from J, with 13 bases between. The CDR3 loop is CASWGLDAYEQYF. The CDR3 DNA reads TGTGCCAGCTGGGGGCTCGATGCCTACGAGCAGTACTTC.

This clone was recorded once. The CDR3 DNA reads as TGTGCCAGCAGCTTAGCGGGGGGCTCAAACGAGCAGTACTTC. This sequence encodes CASSLAGGSNEQYF. The chain is built from TRBV7-6 and TRBJ2-7; D might be TRBD1 or TRBD2, each matching 6 bases. The CDR3 covers 14 residues. Trimming cost V 0 bases and J 5 bases, with 11 bases left between them. CDR1 and CDR2 from the germline V gene are SGHVS and FNYEAQ.

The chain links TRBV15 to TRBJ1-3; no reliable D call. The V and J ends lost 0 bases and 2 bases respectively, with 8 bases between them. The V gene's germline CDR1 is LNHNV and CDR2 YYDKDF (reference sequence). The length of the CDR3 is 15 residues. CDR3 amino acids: CATSRDLGTGNTIYF. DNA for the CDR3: TGTGCCACCAGCAGAGATTTGGGGACTGGAAACACCATATATTTT.

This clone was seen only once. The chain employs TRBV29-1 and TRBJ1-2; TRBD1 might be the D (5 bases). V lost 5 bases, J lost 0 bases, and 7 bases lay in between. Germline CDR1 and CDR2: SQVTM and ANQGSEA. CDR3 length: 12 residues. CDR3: CSVSTANYGYTF. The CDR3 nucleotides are TGCAGCGTTTCGACAGCTAACTATGGCTACACCTTC.

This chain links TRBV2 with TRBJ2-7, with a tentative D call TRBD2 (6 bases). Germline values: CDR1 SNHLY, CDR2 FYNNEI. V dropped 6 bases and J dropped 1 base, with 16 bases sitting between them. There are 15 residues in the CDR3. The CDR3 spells CASRGGSGQSYEQYF. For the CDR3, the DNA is TGTGCCAGCAGAGGTGGTAGCGGACAATCCTACGAGCAGTACTTC.

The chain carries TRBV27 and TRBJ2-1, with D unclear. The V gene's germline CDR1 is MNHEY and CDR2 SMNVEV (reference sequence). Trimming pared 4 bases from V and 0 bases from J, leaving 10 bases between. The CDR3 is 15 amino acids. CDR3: CASSSGGPSYNEQFF. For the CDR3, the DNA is TGTGCCAGCAGTTCTGGCGGTCCCTCCTACAATGAGCAGTTCTTC.

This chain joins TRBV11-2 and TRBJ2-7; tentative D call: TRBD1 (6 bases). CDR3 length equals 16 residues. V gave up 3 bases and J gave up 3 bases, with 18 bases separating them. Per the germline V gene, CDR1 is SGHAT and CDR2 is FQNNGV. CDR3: CASSLPQGILYYEQYF. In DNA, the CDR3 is TGTGCCAGCAGCTTGCCGCAGGGGATACTGTACTACGAGCAGTACTTC. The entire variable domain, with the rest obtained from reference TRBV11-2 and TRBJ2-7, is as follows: EAGVAQSPRYKIIEKRQSVAFWCNPISGHATLYWYQQILGQGPKLLIQFQNNGVVDDSQLPKDRFSAERLKGVDSTLKIQPAKLEDSAVYLCASSLPQGILYYEQYFGPGTRLTVT.

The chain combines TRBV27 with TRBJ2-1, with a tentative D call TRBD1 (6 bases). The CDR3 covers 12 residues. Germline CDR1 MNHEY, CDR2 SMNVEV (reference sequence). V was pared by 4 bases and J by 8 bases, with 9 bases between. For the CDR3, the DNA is TGTGCCAGCAGTTCCTGGACAGATGAGCAGTTCTTC. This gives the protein CASSSWTDEQFF.

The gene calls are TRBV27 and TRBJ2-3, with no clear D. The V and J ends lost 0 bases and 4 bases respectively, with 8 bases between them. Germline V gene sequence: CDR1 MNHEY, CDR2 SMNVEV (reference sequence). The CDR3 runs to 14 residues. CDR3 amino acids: CASSLSSFSDTQYF. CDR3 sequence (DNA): TGTGCCAGCAGTTTATCCTCGTTTTCAGATACGCAGTATTTT.

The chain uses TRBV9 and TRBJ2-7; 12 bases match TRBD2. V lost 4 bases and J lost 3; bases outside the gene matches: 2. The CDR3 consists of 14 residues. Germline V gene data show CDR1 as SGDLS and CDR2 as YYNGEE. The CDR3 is CASSLLAGGYEQYF. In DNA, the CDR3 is TGTGCCAGCAGCTTACTAGCGGGAGGCTACGAGCAGTACTTC.